These 14 T cell receptor beta chains originate from one sample sequenced in a study of T-cell reconstitution after alpha-beta-depleted transplantation in children (dated by TCRdb to 2015 to 2016). The sample's treatment or condition, from its label and the paper: allogeneic hematopoietic cell transplantation with graft depleted of TCRalphabeta T cells and CD19 B cells. Library construction relied on PCR. This sample was sequenced with an Illumina HiSeq 2500. TCR library preparation used molecular barcoding, with unique molecular identifiers applied to normalize quantification of the TCRbeta repertoire. Using fastp at Q25 and MiXCR, TCRdb reprocessed the public reads and kept productive beta chains. Rows merge per CDR3 protein into single entries with the most common DNA and genes. This sample is represented by approximately 99,000 distinct CDR3 sequences; 5.5% to 6.5% of them were singletons. Jointly, the top ten make up approximately 25% of the sample.

This specimen consisted of PBMCs, mostly from graft donor cells, obtained 360 days after TCRalphabeta/CD19-depleted stem cell transplant. These receptors all come from a male patient aged 2 to 10 who had a stem cell transplant for acute lymphoblastic leukemia, so the T cells may come from the graft donor.

This clonotype was counted ten times or more. This sequence joins TRBV5-1 and TRBJ2-1; D perhaps matches TRBD2 (5 bases). The CDR3 has 15 residues. Per germline, CDR1 SGHRS and CDR2 YFSETQ. Trimming removed 1 base from V and 3 bases from J, with 11 bases in between. CDR3 in amino acids: CASSLRREFYNEQFF. As DNA, the CDR3 is TGCGCCAGCAGCTTGAGACGGGAATTCTACAATGAGCAGTTCTTC.

The chain couples TRBV12-3 or TRBV12-4 to TRBJ2-2; D is tentatively TRBD1 or TRBD2 (7 bases each). V was pared by 6 bases and J by 4 bases, with 18 bases between. The CDR3 has 16 residues. CDR3 nucleotides: TGTGCCAGCAGGATACAGGGGCGGGGGTTCACCGGGGAGCTGTTTTTT. Encoded protein: CASRIQGRGFTGELFF.

This clonotype was seen only a few times. This chain connects TRBV29-1 to TRBJ1-1; D unresolved. V lost 4 bases and J lost 10, with 13 bases in between. Looked up from germline, CDR1 is SQVTM and CDR2 is ANQGSEA. This CDR3 contains 11 residues. CDR3 protein: CSVGRPSGAFF. CDR3 nucleotides: TGCAGCGTTGGTCGGCCATCGGGAGCTTTCTTT.

This clonotype was observed many times. The chain couples TRBV3-1 to TRBJ2-3; 8 bases align to TRBD2. The ends lost 3 bases at V and 2 bases at J; junction bases unmatched: 10. The CDR3 is made up of 17 amino acids. CDR1 and CDR2 (germline): LGHDT, YNNKEL (reference sequence). The CDR3: CASSHPERESDTDTQYF. DNA for the CDR3: TGTGCCAGCAGCCACCCAGAGCGGGAGAGCGACACAGATACGCAGTATTTT.

The rearrangement links TRBV6-2 or TRBV6-3 to TRBJ2-2; D could derive from TRBD1 or TRBD2 (6 bases each). The V gene's germline CDR1 is MNHEY and CDR2 SVGEGT. The V and J ends lost 7 bases and 3 bases respectively, with 9 bases between them. This CDR3 contains 13 residues. This CDR3 is CASNRGDTGELFF. The CDR3, as DNA: TGTGCCAGCAATAGGGGGGACACCGGGGAGCTGTTTTTT.

In its sample, this clonotype was seen a few times. The chain has TRBV30 and TRBJ2-2, with D possibly called TRBD1 or TRBD2 (5 bases each). The CDR3 totals 14 residues. V lost 5 bases and J lost 3, with 13 bases in between. Germline CDR1 is GTSNPN and CDR2 is SVGIG (reference sequence). CDR3 DNA sequence: TGTGCCTGGGCCATCCGAGGGGACACCGGGGAGCTGTTTTTT. It encodes CAWAIRGDTGELFF.

In its sample, this clonotype was seen a few times. At one of its ends the junction is not consistent with the germline gene, which may arise from a read error. This sequence joins TRBV9 and TRBJ2-1; 7 bases are shared with TRBD1. Per germline, CDR1 SGDLS and CDR2 YYNGEE. The CDR3 sequence is 14 residues long. The CDR3 protein is CASSPPTGWNDQFF. In DNA, the CDR3 is TGTGCCAGCAGCCCCCCGACAGGGTGGAATGATCAGTTCTTC.

Only a few counts were recorded for this clonotype. V gene TRBV6-5 combines with J gene TRBJ1-1, with a weak D call TRBD1 (6 bases). The CDR3 covers 13 residues. V lost 7 bases and J 1 base, leaving 10 bases between the germline ends. The germline V gene has CDR1 MNHEY and CDR2 SVGAGI. CDR3 coding DNA: TGTGCCAGCAAGAGGGGGGGGAACACTGAAGCTTTCTTT. It yields the protein CASKRGGNTEAFF.

This clonotype showed up many times. This chain connects TRBV6-5 to TRBJ2-2; D is uncertain. The CDR3 covers 14 residues. V was clipped by 0 bases and J by 4 bases, with 6 bases between them. Germline values: CDR1 MNHEY, CDR2 SVGAGI. The CDR3 DNA is TGTGCCAGCAGTTACTCGGCAGTCACCGGGGAGCTGTTTTTT. Translation gives CASSYSAVTGELFF.

There are many counts of this clonotype. V gene TRBV10-2 combines with J gene TRBJ2-1; D gene unclear. The CDR3 has 12 residues. Per the germline V gene, CDR1 is WSHSY and CDR2 is SAAADI. Trimming removed 7 bases at V and 8 bases at J, with 12 bases between. The DNA of the CDR3 is TGCGCCAGCAACGATTGGACGGATGAGCAGTTCTTC. Its translation is CASNDWTDEQFF.

This clonotype was detected a few times. V is TRBV28 and J is TRBJ1-2; TRBD1 agrees at 8 bases. CDR3 length: 14 amino acids. J gave up 2 bases and V 6 bases, and 5 bases lay outside the gene matches. From germline, CDR1 is MDHEN and CDR2 SYDVKM. Here the CDR3 reads CASSHRGINYGYTF. The CDR3 region has the DNA TGTGCCAGCAGCCACAGGGGGATAAACTATGGCTACACCTTC.

This clonotype came up a few times. The chain couples TRBV6-1 to TRBJ2-2, with 9 bases lining up with TRBD1. The CDR3 consists of 16 residues. Germline V CDR1 and CDR2: MNHNS, SASEGT. V lost 6 bases, J lost 4 bases, and 9 bases stayed unmatched. Here the CDR3 reads CASSWTGARSTGELFF. DNA of the CDR3: TGTGCCAGCAGCTGGACAGGGGCACGGAGCACCGGGGAGCTGTTTTTT.

Turning to this clonotype: Just one base apart from a much larger clone, this may be a read error. The rearrangement links TRBV10-3 to TRBJ2-1, with D maybe TRBD1 (6 bases). The CDR3 loop spans 15 amino acids. The germline gives CDR1 ENHRY, CDR2 SYGVKD. The germline V and J ends were trimmed by 5 bases and 5 bases, with 16 bases remaining between them. Written as DNA, the CDR3 is TGTGCCATCAGTCTGGACAGCCCTCCCGACAATGAGCAGTTCTTC. Translating gives CAISLDSPPDNEQFF.

This clonotype showed up many times. The J gene is TRBJ2-2, the V gene TRBV7-3; 8 bases agree with TRBD2. CDR3 size: 16 residues. V dropped 3 bases and J dropped 0; count of bases not matched to a gene: 3. In germline, CDR1 is SGHTA, CDR2 FQGTGA. The CDR3 region has the DNA TGTGCCAGCAGCTTGGCGGGAGGTTCGAACACCGGGGAGCTGTTTTTT. It specifies CASSLAGGSNTGELFF.